These T cell receptor beta chains were read from a single sample in a study of blood T cell repertoires in COVID-19. Sequenced by immunoSEQ multiplex PCR; TCRdb stores in-frame clones only, minus some. The sample records a few hundred thousand clones, around four fifths being singletons. Sequenced input: peripheral blood. These receptor sequences come from a woman in her forties or fifties with active or convalescent COVID-19. The CDR3 runs from the conserved cysteine through the conserved F or W.

v_call: TRBV28
cdr3_length: 15
j_call: TRBJ1-6
cdr3_aa: CASSARTGGNSPLHF

v_call: TRBV7-9
cdr3_length: 15
j_call: TRBJ1-2
cdr3_aa: CASSRTGGSNYGYTF

v_call: TRBV27
cdr3_length: 16
j_call: TRBJ1-5
cdr3_aa: CASSSSGSLSNQPQHF

v_call: TRBV9
cdr3_length: 16
j_call: TRBJ2-7
cdr3_aa: CASSAGTGSYSYEQYF

v_call: TRBV6-5
cdr3_length: 13
j_call: TRBJ2-5
cdr3_aa: CASSSEGPKTQYF

v_call: TRBV20-1
cdr3_length: 11
j_call: TRBJ2-7
cdr3_aa: CSARTIYEQYF

v_call: TRBV7-5
cdr3_length: 17
j_call: TRBJ1-6
cdr3_aa: CARSLASAGAFYSPLHF

v_call: TRBV28
cdr3_length: 16
j_call: TRBJ1-5
cdr3_aa: CASPDDRPNSNQPQHF

v_call: TRBV7-2
cdr3_length: 13
j_call: TRBJ2-5
cdr3_aa: CASSLRQLETQYF

v_call: TRBV13
cdr3_length: 19
j_call: TRBJ2-1
cdr3_aa: CASSLTVLAGEVGYNEQFF

v_call: TRBV29-1
cdr3_length: 16
j_call: TRBJ2-2
cdr3_aa: CSVSRTSGRAGGELFF

v_call: TRBV7-9
cdr3_length: 13
j_call: TRBJ1-1
cdr3_aa: CASSPRVDTEAFF

v_call: TRBV3-1/TRBV3-2
cdr3_length: 15
j_call: TRBJ2-2
cdr3_aa: CASSQLSGGAGELFF

v_call: TRBV27
cdr3_length: 15
j_call: TRBJ2-7
cdr3_aa: CASSLWGDVAYEQYF

v_call: TRBV29-1
cdr3_length: 12
j_call: TRBJ1-4
cdr3_aa: CSVGQGPEKLFF

v_call: TRBV28
cdr3_length: 15
j_call: TRBJ1-1
cdr3_aa: CASSPRGGGNTEAFF

v_call: TRBV18
cdr3_length: 15
j_call: TRBJ1-4
cdr3_aa: CASSPSQGAREKLFF

v_call: TRBV3-1/TRBV3-2
cdr3_length: 17
j_call: TRBJ1-1
cdr3_aa: CASSPPGGLRGNTEAFF

v_call: TRBV7-9
cdr3_length: 16
j_call: TRBJ1-2
cdr3_aa: CASSFPGRDRASGYTF

v_call: TRBV19
cdr3_length: 14
j_call: TRBJ1-2
cdr3_aa: CASSPQAGIGGYTF

v_call: TRBV7-9
cdr3_length: 15
j_call: TRBJ2-7
cdr3_aa: CASSLQGTTSYEQYF

v_call: TRBV10-3
cdr3_length: 16
j_call: TRBJ1-5
cdr3_aa: CAISETGGNSNQPQHF

v_call: TRBV19
cdr3_length: 15
j_call: TRBJ1-6
cdr3_aa: CASSILTGGKSPLHF

v_call: TRBV2
cdr3_length: 14
j_call: TRBJ1-6
cdr3_aa: CASSDQGFNSPLHF

v_call: TRBV5-6
cdr3_length: 15
j_call: TRBJ2-3
cdr3_aa: CASSLVAGRTDTQYF

v_call: TRBV2
cdr3_length: 13
j_call: TRBJ2-1
cdr3_aa: CASSGGRAQEQFF